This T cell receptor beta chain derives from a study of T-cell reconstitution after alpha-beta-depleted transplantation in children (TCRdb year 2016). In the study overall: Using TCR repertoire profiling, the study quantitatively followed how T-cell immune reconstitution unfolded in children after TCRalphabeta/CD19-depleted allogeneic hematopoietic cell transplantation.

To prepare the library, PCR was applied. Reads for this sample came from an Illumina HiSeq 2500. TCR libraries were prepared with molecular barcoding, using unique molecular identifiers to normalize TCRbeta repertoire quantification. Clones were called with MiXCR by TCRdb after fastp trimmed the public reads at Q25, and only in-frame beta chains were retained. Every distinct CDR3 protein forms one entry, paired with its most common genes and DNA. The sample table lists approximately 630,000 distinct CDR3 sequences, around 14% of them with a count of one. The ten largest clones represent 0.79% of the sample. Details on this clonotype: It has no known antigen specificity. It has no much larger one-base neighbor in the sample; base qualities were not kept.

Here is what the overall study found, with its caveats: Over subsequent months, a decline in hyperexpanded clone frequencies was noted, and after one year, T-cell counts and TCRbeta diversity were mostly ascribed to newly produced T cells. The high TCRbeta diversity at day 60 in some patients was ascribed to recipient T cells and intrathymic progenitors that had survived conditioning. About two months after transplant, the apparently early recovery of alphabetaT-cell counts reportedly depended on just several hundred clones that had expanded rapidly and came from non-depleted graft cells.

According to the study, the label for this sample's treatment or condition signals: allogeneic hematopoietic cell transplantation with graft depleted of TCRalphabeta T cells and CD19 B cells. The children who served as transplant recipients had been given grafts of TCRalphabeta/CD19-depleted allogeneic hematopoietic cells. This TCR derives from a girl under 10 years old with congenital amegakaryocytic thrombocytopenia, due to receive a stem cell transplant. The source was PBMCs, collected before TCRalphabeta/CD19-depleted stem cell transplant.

The bases are TGCAGTGCCTTCGACAGGGGGTACGAGCAGTACTTC. Translated, this is CSAFDRGYEQYF. The V gene is TRBV20-1 and the J gene is TRBJ2-7; TRBD1 agrees with 9 junctional bases. CDR1 and CDR2, looked up from the germline V gene (reference sequence), are DFQATT and SNEGSKA. The germline V and J ends show losses of 6 bases and 4 bases respectively, and no gene match explains 4 bases of the junction. Including the terminal cysteine and phenylalanine, the CDR3 comprises 12 residues. The read is trimmed to its CDR3 DNA, 36 bases read in frame from base 1.